These 15 T cell receptor beta chains came from one sample sequenced in a study of chemoradiotherapy in HPV16-positive cancers. Data came from immunoSEQ multiplex PCR; TCRdb stores just in-frame clones and leaves some out. The sample yields roughly 16,000 clones, more than 90% seen once. The input for sequencing was blood, taken from a patient who underwent chemoradiotherapy. The receptors here all came from a human donor with HPV-associated anogenital cancer.

The gene calls are TRBV27 and TRBJ2-7; D possibly corresponds to TRBD2 (7 bases). The V end was cut by 2 bases, the J end by 4 bases, with 12 bases between. The CDR3 totals 14 residues. Germline CDR1 MNHEY, CDR2 SMNVEV (reference sequence). The CDR3 loop is CASSLKGGGYEQYF. CDR3 nucleotide sequence: TGTGCCAGCAGTTTAAAGGGGGGGGGATACGAGCAGTACTTC.

This clone was observed a few times. The V and J genes are TRBV14 and TRBJ1-2; perhaps TRBD1 as D (5 bases). The CDR3 loop spans 14 amino acids. Trimming removed 2 bases from V and 7 bases from J, with 14 bases in between. Germline CDR1 is SGHDN and CDR2 is FVKESK. The CDR3 loop is CASSQSSRDSGYTF. In nucleotides, the CDR3 is TGTGCCAGCAGCCAAAGTTCCAGGGATAGTGGCTACACCTTC.

This clone was found once. V is TRBV7-9 and J is TRBJ1-2; D is perhaps TRBD1 (5 bases). The CDR3 spans 15 residues. Trimming took off 0 bases at V and 6 bases at J, with 14 bases between the two ends. Per the germline V gene, CDR1 is SEHNR and CDR2 is FQNEAQ (reference sequence). The CDR3 nucleotides read TGTGCCAGCAGCTTAGCGGCAGGGAGTGTCCATGGCTACACCTTC. This codes for CASSLAAGSVHGYTF.

The chain joins TRBV19 to TRBJ1-2; TRBD1 agrees at 8 bases. This CDR3 has 14 residues. Per the germline V gene, CDR1 is LNHDA and CDR2 is SQIVND (reference sequence). The V segment lost 4 bases and the J segment 8 bases; nucleotides outside the gene matches: 9. CDR3 nucleotides: TGTGCCAGTAGTAGACGCCGACAGGGGTACGGCTACACCTTC. This sequence encodes CASSRRRQGYGYTF.

The chain joins TRBV5-8 to TRBJ1-2, with D uncertain. Trimming removed 3 bases from V and 5 bases from J, with 17 bases in between. CDR1 and CDR2 from the germline V gene are SGHTS and YDEGEE. The CDR3 runs 15 residues. CDR3 DNA: TGTGCCAGCAGCTCCCCGGGAGCCGGGATTTATGGCTACACCTTC. This encodes CASSSPGAGIYGYTF.

This rearrangement joins TRBV5-8 to TRBJ1-2; 9 bases line up with TRBD1. The germline CDR1 and CDR2 sequences are SGHTS and YDEGEE. V lost 4 bases and J lost 8; bases outside the gene matches: 3. CDR3 length equals 12 residues. The CDR3 DNA sequence: TGTGCCAGCAGCAGGACAGGGGCGGGCTACACCTTC. Its translation: CASSRTGAGYTF.

This clone was observed once. CDR3 DNA sequence: TGCGCCAGCCGGAGGACAGGGTTATCTTCACCCCTCCACTTT. Protein sequence: CASRRTGLSSPLHF. This sequence joins TRBV5-1 and TRBJ1-6, with TRBD1 matching 8 bases. The CDR3 sequence is 14 residues long. With V trimmed by 7 bases and J by 9 bases, 9 bases remained unmatched. The germline V gene encodes CDR1 SGHRS and CDR2 YFSETQ. Supplemented by reference TRBV5-1 and TRBJ1-6, the full variable domain reads KAGVTQTPRYLIKTRGQQVTLSCSPISGHRSVSWYQQTPGQGLQFLFEYFSETQRNKGNFPGRFSGRQFSNSRSEMNVSTLELGDSALYLCASRRTGLSSPLHFGNGTRLTVT.

The genes are TRBV27 and TRBJ2-7; D uncertain. Germline-derived CDR1 and CDR2 are MNHEY and SMNVEV (reference sequence). Trimming cost V 3 bases and J 0 bases, with 6 bases left between them. CDR3 length: 13 amino acids. The DNA for the CDR3 is TGTGCCAGCAGTTTCGAGAGCTCCTACGAGCAGTACGTC. This codes for CASSFESSYEQYV.

The J gene is TRBJ2-7, the V gene TRBV6-1; unclear D gene. In germline, CDR1 is MNHNS, CDR2 SASEGT. V was shortened by 0 bases and J by 5 bases, with 8 bases between the two germline ends. This CDR3 spans 13 amino acids. CDR3 bases: TGTGCCAGCAGTGAAGCATTGCTCAACGAGCAGTACTTC. Translating gives CASSEALLNEQYF.

This clone was detected only once. This rearrangement joins TRBV30 to TRBJ1-2; the D is unclear. Trimming shortened V by 5 bases and J by 6 bases, and 13 bases separated the two germline ends. The germline CDR1 and CDR2 sequences are GTSNPN and SVGIG (reference sequence). This CDR3 comprises 12 residues. The CDR3 DNA is TGTGCCTGGGAGGCCCTAGGCGATGGCTACACCTTC. It encodes CAWEALGDGYTF.

This clone has a handful of counts. The V call is TRBV4-1, the J call TRBJ1-2; D ambiguous. Between the trimmed V and J ends, which lost 4 bases and 6 bases, there was a span of 15 bases. The CDR3 covers 14 residues. Germline-derived CDR1 and CDR2 are MGHRA and YSYEKL. CDR3 DNA sequence: TGCGCCAGCAGCCCGGGTAGTACGAGGGATGGCTACACCTTC. This encodes CASSPGSTRDGYTF.

The V gene is TRBV5-1, the J gene TRBJ2-1; no firm D call. Germline assignment: CDR1 SGHRS and CDR2 YFSETQ. V lost 4 bases and J 6 bases, leaving 8 bases between the germline ends. CDR3 length: 12 residues. CDR3 amino acids: CASSPSLNEQFF. The CDR3 nucleotides are TGCGCCAGCAGCCCGAGCCTCAATGAGCAGTTCTTC.

The chain is built from TRBV5-1 and TRBJ2-1; D may be TRBD1 (6 bases). Looked up from germline, CDR1 is SGHRS and CDR2 is YFSETQ. V shed 4 bases and J shed 5 bases, with 13 bases lying between them. The CDR3 is 14 amino acids. As DNA, the CDR3 is TGCGCCAGCAGCCCAAGGGACATACACAATGAGCAGTTCTTC. The encoded protein is CASSPRDIHNEQFF.

J is TRBJ1-1 and V is TRBV7-9; TRBD1 matches at 10 bases. The germline CDR1 and CDR2 sequences are SEHNR and FQNEAQ (reference sequence). Germline trimming cut 11 bases from V and 1 base from J; bases unmatched to any gene: 4. CDR3 length equals 13 residues. Here the CDR3 reads CAGTGVSNTEAFF. CDR3 nucleotide sequence: TGTGCCGGGACAGGGGTTTCGAACACTGAAGCTTTCTTT. Full variable domain (missing parts from reference TRBV7-9 and TRBJ1-1): DTGVSQNPRHKITKRGQNVTFRCDPISEHNRLYWYRQTLGQGPEFLTYFQNEAQLEKSRLLSDRFSAERPKGSFSTLEIQRTEQGDSAMYLCAGTGVSNTEAFFGQGTRLTVV.

CDR3 bases: TGCGCCAGCAGCCGTCCGGGACTAGCGGGGGGGCAAGACACCGGGGAGCTGTTTTTT. The encoded protein is CASSRPGLAGGQDTGELFF. The rearrangement uses TRBV4-1 and TRBJ2-2; 16 bases match TRBD2. The CDR3 runs 19 residues. Unmatched junction bases numbered 8, after V lost 4 bases and J lost 3 bases. Germline lookup yields CDR1 MGHRA and CDR2 YSYEKL.